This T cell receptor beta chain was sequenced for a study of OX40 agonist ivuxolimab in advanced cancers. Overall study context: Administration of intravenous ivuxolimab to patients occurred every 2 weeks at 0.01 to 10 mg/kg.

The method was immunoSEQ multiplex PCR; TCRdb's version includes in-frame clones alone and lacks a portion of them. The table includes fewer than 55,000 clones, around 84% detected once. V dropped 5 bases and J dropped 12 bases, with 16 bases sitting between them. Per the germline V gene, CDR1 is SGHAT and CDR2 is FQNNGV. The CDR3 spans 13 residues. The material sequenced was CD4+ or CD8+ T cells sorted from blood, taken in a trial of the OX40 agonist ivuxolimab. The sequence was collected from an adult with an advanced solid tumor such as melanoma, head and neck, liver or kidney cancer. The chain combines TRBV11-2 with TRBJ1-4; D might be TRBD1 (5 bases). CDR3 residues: CASSPRRGDELFF. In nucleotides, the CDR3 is TGTGCCAGCAGCCCTCGGAGAGGGGACGAACTGTTTTTT.